This T cell receptor beta chain came from a study of graft-versus-host responses after intestinal transplantation. At the level of the study: Transplants given to recipients were multivisceral, liver-intestinal, or isolated intestinal. Study-wide points: There were GvH clones found in recipient marrow, and some of them appeared first in ileum or blood.

Here immunoSEQ multiplex PCR was the method, and the copy in TCRdb shows in-frame clones only, minus some. The sample carries around 50,000 clones, approximately 84% recorded once. CDR1 and CDR2 (germline): MNHNS, SASEGT. This CDR3 spans 15 amino acids. The V and J ends lost 5 bases and 8 bases, in that order; junction bases with no gene match: 14. Remarks on this clone: Antigen specificity is unknown.

The V gene is TRBV6-1, the J gene TRBJ1-2; 7 bases are shared with TRBD1. The TCR originated in a human donor who was the organ donor for an intestinal transplant. Sample: unstimulated CD4+ T cells sorted from spleen or lymph node cells, taken before transplant. The DNA for the CDR3 is TGTGCCAGCAGTTCTAAGCCGACAGGGTCGGGGGGCTACACCTTC. Encoded protein: CASSSKPTGSGGYTF.